This T cell receptor beta chain was identified during a study of blood T cell repertoires in COVID-19. At the level of the study: Samples taken during acute and convalescent COVID-19 were collected in the United States, Italy and Spain. T cells, B-cell-depleted T cells, or PBMCs supplied cDNA or gDNA.

This clone was found a few times. The CDR3 has 12 residues. Deletions cut 2 bases from V and 8 bases from J, with 12 bases between. The germline CDR1 and CDR2 sequences are GTSNPN and SVGIG (reference sequence). In the authors' workflow: Estimation of nucleated cell counts was performed using reference gene primer amplification. The assay was immunoSEQ multiplex PCR, and TCRdb's table has in-frame clones only and misses some. The DNA gave D and trimming, while V, J and clone size come from that table. The top ten hold 15% to 17% of the sample, which has some 94,000 clones, around nine tenths seen once.

Sequencing was carried out using peripheral blood. J is TRBJ1-2 and V is TRBV30; a possible D gene is TRBD1 (5 bases). The source of this sequence is a human donor in a cohort sampled during active COVID-19. The CDR3 DNA reads TGTGCCTGGAGTCGGGACTTGGAAGGCTACACCTTC. Translating it yields CAWSRDLEGYTF.